This is a list of T cell receptor beta chains from one sample in a study of blood T cells in healthy people across ages. TCRdb reprocessed the 5' RACE reads via MiXCR and lists one record per CDR3 protein. The sample lists roughly 1,500,000 distinct CDR3 sequences, about 43% occurring once. Input material: blood. These receptors were obtained from a woman aged 18-35 years in good health. Each CDR3 is given with its conserved first and last residue.

TRBJ2-7,TRBV3-1,CASSRQRGPSYEQYF
TRBJ2-3,TRBV25-1,CASRDRVTDTQYF
TRBJ1-2,TRBV20-1,CSADNREDYGYTF
TRBJ2-2,TRBV14,CASSQETSGELFF
TRBJ2-6,TRBV7-2,CASSPSVRVRVPSGANVLTF
TRBJ2-2,TRBV5-8,CASGLAYTGELFF
TRBJ2-7,TRBV3-1,CASSQTGNEQYF
TRBJ1-2,TRBV9,CASSVATGFTADYGYTF
TRBJ2-7,TRBV28,CASSSIRGEQYF
.,TRBV6-2/TRBV6-3,CASSSLAGNYNEQYF
TRBJ2-5,TRBV12-3/TRBV12-4,CASSRTRAEGATQYF
TRBJ2-2,TRBV6-5,CASSYPNSADPDPTGELFF
.,TRBV7-8,CTSSLAGNPYEQYF
TRBJ1-2,TRBV11-2,CASSLGGDRWLGYTF
TRBJ2-3,TRBV18,CASSPPGLASTDTQYF
TRBJ2-5,TRBV5-1,CASSLGIAQETQYF
TRBJ1-5,TRBV12-3/TRBV12-4,CASTWGSNQPQHF
TRBJ2-1,TRBV5-1,CASSLAWGTEQFF
TRBJ2-5,TRBV5-6,CASSHGNDDEQYF
TRBJ2-7,TRBV10-3,CAISSSGLAGGGYEQYF
TRBJ2-1,TRBV20-1,CSASRLAEKGEQFF
TRBJ2-1,TRBV6-6,CASSYTGDEQFF
TRBJ1-5,TRBV4-1,CASSQPGQGNSQPQHF
TRBJ2-1,TRBV6-1,CASSGLAGGMEQFF
TRBJ2-1,TRBV12-3/TRBV12-4,CASRIGRARDEQFF
TRBJ2-1,TRBV20-1,CSARDRGGTSGYNEQFF
TRBJ2-7,TRBV6-5,CASRNQLSAYEQYF
TRBJ2-1,TRBV5-1,CASSLHGGLDEQFF
TRBJ2-1,TRBV7-8,CARSTLGQIAKISYNEQFF
TRBJ2-7,TRBV6-6,CASSHTVYYEQYF
TRBJ1-4,TRBV29-1,CSVEDGTGEKLFF
TRBJ2-4,TRBV7-9,CASSLLGLAGAKNIQYF
TRBJ2-1,TRBV20-1,CSARSSSSYNEQFF
TRBJ2-4,TRBV6-2/TRBV6-3,CASSGLAEAQYF
TRBJ2-7,TRBV28,CASSPSGTGVSYEQYF
TRBJ1-2,TRBV7-8,CASSLAERGEISGYTF
TRBJ2-7,TRBV6-5,CASSQGHLYEQYF
TRBJ2-3,TRBV5-5,CASSLSGEFGDTQYF
TRBJ2-1,TRBV6-1,CASSEVLAGGGEQFF
TRBJ2-2,TRBV29-1,CSARTGPVAGELFF
TRBJ1-1,TRBV21-1,CASSGEGHTEAFF
TRBJ2-1,TRBV6-5,CASSYYTQTSGGNEQFF
TRBJ2-7,TRBV4-1,CASSHWTGDSYEQYF